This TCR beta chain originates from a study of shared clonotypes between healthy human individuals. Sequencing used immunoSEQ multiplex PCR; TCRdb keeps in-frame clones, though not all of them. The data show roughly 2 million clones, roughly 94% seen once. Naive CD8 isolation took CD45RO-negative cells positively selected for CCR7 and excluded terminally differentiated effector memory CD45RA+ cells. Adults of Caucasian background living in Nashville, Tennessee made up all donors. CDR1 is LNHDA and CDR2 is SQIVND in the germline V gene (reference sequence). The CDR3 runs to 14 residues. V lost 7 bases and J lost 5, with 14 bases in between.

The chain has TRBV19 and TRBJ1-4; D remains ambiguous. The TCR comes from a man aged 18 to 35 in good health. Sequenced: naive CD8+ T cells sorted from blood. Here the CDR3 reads CASTNPQPNEKLFF. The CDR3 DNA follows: TGTGCCAGTACTAATCCCCAACCCAATGAAAAACTGTTTTTT.